A selection of T cell receptor beta chains follows, all from one sample in a study of blood T cell repertoires in COVID-19. Some clones are missing from TCRdb's copy, which holds only in-frame ones; the method was immunoSEQ multiplex PCR. The repertoire includes 100,000 to 150,000 clones, under 85% of them detected once, and about 11% sits in the top ten. Sequencing was performed on peripheral blood. The source is a man aged 60-69 years with acute or convalescent COVID-19. Both conserved end residues are trimmed from each CDR3.

>TRBJ2-3|TRBV6-2/TRBV6-3
ASSYGGAPDTQY
>TRBJ2-1|TRBV18
ASSLLARSYNEQF
>TRBJ1-2|TRBV7-9
ASSLAGAYGYT
>TRBJ2-3|TRBV6-6
ASSYLPGTDTQY
>TRBJ2-3|TRBV29-1
SVIALAGGPTDTQY
>TRBJ1-1|TRBV5-4
ASSLGGLNTEAF
>TRBJ2-1|TRBV7-9
ASSLFLAGGSYNEQF
>TRBJ1-5|TRBV20-1
SASGDQFNQPQH
>TRBJ1-1|TRBV27
ASSLLQGAVYTEAF
>TRBJ2-1|TRBV29-1
SAAAPGQGAFYNEQF
>TRBJ2-1|TRBV5-1
ASSLTSGSSYNEQF
>TRBJ2-1|TRBV27
ASSAGGVSYNEQF
>TRBJ2-7|TRBV27
ASSLSWTGIPEQY
>TRBJ2-7|TRBV2
ASSFWTENEQY
>TRBJ1-1|TRBV30
AWSGGAVGTEAF
>TRBJ2-5|TRBV24-1
ATSVRPGLAGALQETQY
>TRBJ2-7|TRBV2
ASRTGDGYEQY
>TRBJ2-1|TRBV5-1
ASSLQGHNEQF
>TRBJ1-4|TRBV6-5
ASSYSISDYEKLF
>TRBJ2-4|TRBV5-1
ASSFAGVGQY
>TRBJ1-1|TRBV7-9
ASSSQVNTEAF
>TRBJ1-4|TRBV19
ASSIKEGYLHETRKLF
>TRBJ2-2|TRBV29-1
SVGSSAMNTGELF
>TRBJ2-2|TRBV10-3
AIRAGTSGYTGELF
>TRBJ1-5|TRBV24-1
ATRQGAWQPQH
>TRBJ1-2|TRBV10-3
ASRDPSGDYT
>TRBJ1-2|TRBV6-5
ASSYRVGYGYT
>TRBJ1-5|TRBV20-1
SASLRQGGQPQH
>TRBJ1-4|TRBV18
ASSPSGVAANEKLF
>TRBJ2-1|TRBV7-3
ASSFKGGGRDRF
>TRBJ2-7|TRBV5-1
ASVQGDSGSGEQY
>TRBJ1-4|TRBV3-1/TRBV3-2
ASSQGTRMTGSNEKLF
>TRBJ1-5|TRBV6-5
ASTRDREVQPQH
>TRBJ2-6|TRBV7-8
ASSLTDSGANVLT
>TRBJ1-2|TRBV3-1/TRBV3-2
ASSQEMGGVGYT
>TRBJ2-7|TRBV7-8
ASSLDASGYEQY
>TRBJ2-6|TRBV18
ASSPGLAGGPGSGANVLT
>TRBJ2-5|TRBV27
ASRHNRDSQETQY
>TRBJ1-2|TRBV7-2
ASSRGTPNYGYT
>TRBJ2-2|TRBV7-3
ASSLGLAGTGELF
>TRBJ2-5|TRBV28
ASTPAGVGETQY
>TRBJ1-4|TRBV4-2
ASSQDRATNEKLF
>TRBJ2-7|TRBV2
ASRIERLSYEQY
>TRBJ2-1|TRBV24-1
ATSEPGQTKKRF
>TRBJ1-3|TRBV9
ASSPLGLAGNTIY
>TRBJ2-7|TRBV27
ASSLWGGEQY
>TRBJ1-4|TRBV15
ATSRGSQVANEKLF
>TRBJ2-5|TRBV7-9
ASSLSSGAETQY
>TRBJ2-5|TRBV7-9
ASSVTSGRAQETQY
>TRBJ2-3|TRBV2
AGSGRVSDTQY
>TRBJ1-1|TRBV29-1
SVAREGVRGTEAF
>TRBJ1-5|TRBV6-1
ASSAAQGNQPQH
>TRBJ1-3|TRBV19
ASSVAVMSGNTIY
>TRBJ1-6|TRBV2
ASISTGSPLH
>TRBJ1-6|TRBV27
ASSLGSGAPNSPLH
>TRBJ1-5|TRBV28
ASSPPGDVNQPQH
>TRBJ2-1|TRBV19
ASSSREPEQF
>TRBJ2-3|TRBV3-1/TRBV3-2
ASSRLSSTDTQY
>TRBJ2-3|TRBV9
ASSVVGGSKWDTDTQY
>TRBJ2-7|TRBV5-1
ASRSGTGPYEQY